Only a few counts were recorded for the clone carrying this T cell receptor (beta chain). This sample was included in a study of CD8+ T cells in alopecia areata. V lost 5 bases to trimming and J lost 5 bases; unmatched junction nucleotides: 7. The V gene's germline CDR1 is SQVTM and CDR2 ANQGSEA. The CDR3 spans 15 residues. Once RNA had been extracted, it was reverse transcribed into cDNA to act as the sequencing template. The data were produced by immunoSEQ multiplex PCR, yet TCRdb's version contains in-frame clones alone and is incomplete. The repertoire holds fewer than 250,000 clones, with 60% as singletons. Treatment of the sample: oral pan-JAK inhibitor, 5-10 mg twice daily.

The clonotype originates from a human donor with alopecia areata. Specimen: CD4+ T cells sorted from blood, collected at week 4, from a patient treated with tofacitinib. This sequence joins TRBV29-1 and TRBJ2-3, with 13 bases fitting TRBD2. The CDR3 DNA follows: TGCAGCGTTCCGACTAGCGGGAGGTTGGTAGATACGCAGTATTTT. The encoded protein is CSVPTSGRLVDTQYF.